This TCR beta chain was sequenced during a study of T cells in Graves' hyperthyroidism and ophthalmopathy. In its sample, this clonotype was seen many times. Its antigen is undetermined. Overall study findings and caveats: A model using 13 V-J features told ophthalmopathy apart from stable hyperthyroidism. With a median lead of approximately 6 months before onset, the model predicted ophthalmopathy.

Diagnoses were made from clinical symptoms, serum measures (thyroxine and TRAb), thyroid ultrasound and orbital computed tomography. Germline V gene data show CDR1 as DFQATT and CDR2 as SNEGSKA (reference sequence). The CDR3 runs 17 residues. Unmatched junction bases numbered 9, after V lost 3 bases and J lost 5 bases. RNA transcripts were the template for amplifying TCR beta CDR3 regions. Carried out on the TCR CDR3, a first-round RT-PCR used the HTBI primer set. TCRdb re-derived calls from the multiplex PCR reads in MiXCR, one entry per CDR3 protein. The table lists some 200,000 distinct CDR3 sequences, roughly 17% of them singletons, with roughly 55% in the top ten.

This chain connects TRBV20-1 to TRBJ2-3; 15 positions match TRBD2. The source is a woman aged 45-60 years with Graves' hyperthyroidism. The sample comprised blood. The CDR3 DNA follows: TGCAGTGCTAGGGGACTAGCGGGAGGAGAATCAGGAGATACGCAGTATTTT. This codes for CSARGLAGGESGDTQYF.